Below, 20 T cell receptor beta chains from the same sample are listed, as sequenced in a study of cytomegalovirus exposure and HLA in healthy donors. It was with 60 Vbeta and 13 Jbeta primers that the PCR ran. Sequenced by immunoSEQ multiplex PCR; TCRdb stores in-frame clones only, minus some. The table lists under 200,000 clones, roughly 13% of them singletons, with more than 7% in the top ten. Sequenced input: PBMCs. The receptors here all came from a man between 45 and 60 years old in good health and CMV-seropositive.

This clone has just a few counts. The rearrangement links TRBV6-1 to TRBJ2-7; D possibly corresponds to TRBD2 (6 bases). Germline V CDR1 and CDR2: MNHNS, SASEGT. The CDR3 totals 14 residues. V lost 6 bases to trimming and J lost 0 bases, with 12 bases between them. CDR3 amino acids: CASSKDGSSYEQYV. The CDR3 DNA is TGTGCCAGCAGCAAGGACGGGAGCTCCTACGAGCAGTACGTC.

The table lists this clone with a few counts. The chain employs TRBV10-3 and TRBJ2-6; possibly TRBD2 for D (5 bases). Germline CDR1 is ENHRY and CDR2 is SYGVKD. This CDR3 region has 18 residues. Trimming took off 7 bases at V and 0 bases at J, with 19 bases between the two ends. Here the CDR3 reads CAINEGEGFFSGANVLTF. CDR3 sequence (DNA): TGTGCCATCAACGAGGGCGAGGGATTTTTCTCTGGGGCCAACGTCCTGACTTTC.

In this sample, this clone turned up a few times. CDR3 protein: CASSLTGPLYEQYF. The CDR3, as DNA: TGTGCCAGCAGCTTAACAGGCCCCCTTTACGAGCAGTACTTC. The chain has TRBV7-9 and TRBJ2-7; tentatively, D is TRBD1 (5 bases). V was trimmed by 2 bases and J by 4 bases, leaving 12 bases between them. The length of the CDR3 is 14 residues. Germline CDR1 SEHNR, CDR2 FQNEAQ (reference sequence).

V and J are TRBV9 and TRBJ2-7, with TRBD1 as a possible D gene (5 bases). CDR1 is SGDLS, CDR2 YYNGEE, per germline. This CDR3 is built from 12 residues. Trimming shortened V by 5 bases and J by 3 bases, and 9 bases separated the two germline ends. CDR3 in DNA: TGTGCCAGCAGTTTTGACAGCTACGAGCAGTACTTC. It codes for CASSFDSYEQYF.

In this sample, this clone turned up a few times. The V gene is TRBV9, the J gene TRBJ2-3, with D tentatively TRBD1 (6 bases). The V and J ends lost 3 bases and 6 bases respectively, with 17 bases between them. Germline values: CDR1 SGDLS, CDR2 YYNGEE. This CDR3 spans 15 amino acids. The CDR3 DNA reads as TGTGCCAGCAGCGCAGGGGCTACCGCCGGTGATACGCAGTATTTT. Translated: CASSAGATAGDTQYF. Full variable domain (outside the CDR3, taken from reference TRBV9 and TRBJ2-3): DSGVTQTPKHLITATGQRVTLRCSPRSGDLSVYWYQQSLDQGLQFLIQYYNGEERAKGNILERFSAQQFPDLHSELNLSSLELGDSALYFCASSAGATAGDTQYFGPGTRLTVL.

This clone appeared a few times. V usage is TRBV5-1 and J usage is TRBJ1-2; D may be TRBD1 (5 bases). CDR3 length equals 14 residues. Trimming took off 5 bases at V and 1 base at J, with 12 bases between the two ends. Germline CDR1 SGHRS, CDR2 YFSETQ. The CDR3: CASRQDTINYGYTF. The CDR3 DNA sequence: TGCGCCAGCAGACAGGACACTATTAACTATGGCTACACCTTC.

This clone has only a few counts. The gene calls are TRBV27 and TRBJ1-2; tentatively, D is TRBD1 (6 bases). The CDR3 is 15 amino acids. V lost 3 bases and J lost 4, with 15 bases in between. Germline CDR1 is MNHEY and CDR2 is SMNVEV (reference sequence). This CDR3 reads CASSLGQGFSYGYTF. The DNA for the CDR3 is TGTGCCAGCAGTTTGGGGCAGGGGTTCAGCTATGGCTACACCTTC.

The chain recombines TRBV11-3 with TRBJ2-7; possible D gene TRBD1, 6 bases. Trimming took off 3 bases at V and 4 bases at J, with 13 bases between the two ends. Germline V CDR1 and CDR2: SGHNT, YENEEA. This CDR3 is 14 amino acids long. CDR3 region: CASSFTGQFYEQYF. DNA of the CDR3: TGTGCCAGCAGCTTCACGGGACAATTTTACGAGCAGTACTTC.

This rearrangement joins TRBV6-5 to TRBJ2-3, with a possible D match to TRBD1 (6 bases). V lost 6 bases to trimming and J lost 2 bases, with 15 bases between them. CDR3 length: 15 residues. Germline values: CDR1 MNHEY, CDR2 SVGAGI. The CDR3 sequence is CASRAGTLNTDTQYF. The DNA for the CDR3 is TGTGCCAGCAGGGCCGGGACACTAAACACAGATACGCAGTATTTT.

The chain joins TRBV2 to TRBJ1-1, with no clear D. Deletions cut 5 bases from V and 9 bases from J, with 13 bases between. The length of the CDR3 is 12 residues. The germline V gene encodes CDR1 SNHLY and CDR2 FYNNEI. CDR3 bases: TGTGCCAGCAGTAAAGGTGGAGGGCAAGCTTTCTTT. Amino acid sequence: CASSKGGGQAFF.

V is TRBV7-2 and J is TRBJ2-6; no clear D. CDR3 length: 16 amino acids. With 3 bases removed from V and 0 bases from J, the gap between germline ends came to 9 bases. Germline CDR1 SGHTA, CDR2 FQGNSA. The CDR3 region is CASSFFGSSGANVLTF. CDR3 DNA sequence: TGTGCCAGCAGCTTTTTTGGTAGCTCTGGGGCCAACGTCCTGACTTTC.

A few counts support this clone. The V and J genes are TRBV5-6 and TRBJ1-2; no definite D call. The CDR3 spans 15 residues. Trimming pared 0 bases from V and 8 bases from J, leaving 17 bases between. From germline, CDR1 is SGHDT and CDR2 YYEEEE. CDR3 nucleotides: TGTGCCAGCAGCTTGGCCGTAGGAGGGTATGGCGGCTACACCTTC. It specifies CASSLAVGGYGGYTF.

This clone was found a few times. V usage is TRBV30 and J usage is TRBJ1-6, with TRBD1 as a possible D gene (5 bases). V was cut by 7 bases and J by 5 bases, with 12 bases left in between. The germline gives CDR1 GTSNPN, CDR2 SVGIG (reference sequence). There are 13 residues in the CDR3. This chain's CDR3 is CAFSQGDNSPLHF. The CDR3 nucleotides are TGTGCCTTTAGCCAGGGCGATAATTCACCCCTCCACTTT.

The gene calls are TRBV27 and TRBJ1-2; D is unresolved. Trimming removed 3 bases from V and 0 bases from J, with 5 bases in between. CDR3 length: 13 amino acids. Per germline, CDR1 MNHEY and CDR2 SMNVEV (reference sequence). CDR3 in DNA: TGTGCCAGCAGTTTCGTCCCTAACTATGGCTACACCTTC. Translation gives CASSFVPNYGYTF.

The chain joins TRBV9 to TRBJ2-1; 9 bases are a match to TRBD2. V dropped 4 bases and J dropped 1; count of bases not matched to a gene: 12. The CDR3 length is 18 residues. Germline CDR1 SGDLS, CDR2 YYNGEE. CDR3 in amino acids: CASSPQVVLAGSYNEQFF. CDR3 in DNA: TGTGCCAGCAGCCCCCAAGTGGTGCTAGCGGGGTCCTACAATGAGCAGTTCTTC.

V gene TRBV6-5 combines with J gene TRBJ2-5, with 7 bases aligning to TRBD1. V shed 0 bases and J 5 bases; nucleotides not matched to a gene: 9. The length of the CDR3 is 16 residues. The germline gives CDR1 MNHEY, CDR2 SVGAGI. The CDR3 nucleotides are TGTGCCAGCAGTTACTCTATACAGGGGTTATCGGAGACCCAGTACTTC. This codes for CASSYSIQGLSETQYF.

This chain's CDR3 is CASSELGREANYGYTF. DNA of the CDR3: TGCGCCAGCAGTGAGCTGGGGCGTGAGGCTAACTATGGCTACACCTTC. The gene calls are TRBV10-1 and TRBJ1-2, with D possibly TRBD1 on 5 matching bases. Germline V gives CDR1 WNHNN, CDR2 SYGVQD (reference sequence). Trimming left V 2 bases short and J 0 bases short, with 13 bases between. This CDR3 is 16 amino acids long.

The gene calls are TRBV14 and TRBJ1-1; 7 bases are a match to TRBD1. With V trimmed by 4 bases and J by 9 bases, 11 bases remained unmatched. The germline V gene encodes CDR1 SGHDN and CDR2 FVKESK. This CDR3 is 14 amino acids long. CDR3 in DNA: TGTGCCAGCAGCCCAGACAGGGTAATCAGTCAAGCTTTCTTT. Amino acids: CASSPDRVISQAFF.

This clone has just a few counts. The chain has TRBV19 and TRBJ2-6; D may be TRBD1 (5 bases). From germline, CDR1 is LNHDA and CDR2 SQIVND (reference sequence). The ends were cut back, 0 bases at V and 3 bases at J, with 9 bases in the middle. This CDR3 contains 16 residues. CDR3 bases: TGTGCCAGTAGTATAGACAGGGTTCTTGGGGCCAACGTCCTGACTTTC. This sequence encodes CASSIDRVLGANVLTF.

The V call is TRBV5-1, the J call TRBJ1-6, with 7 bases aligning to TRBD1. J gave up 7 bases and V 4 bases, and 8 bases lay outside the gene matches. Germline CDR1 and CDR2: SGHRS and YFSETQ. The CDR3 sequence is 15 residues long. This CDR3 is CASSVTTGENSPLHF. In nucleotides, the CDR3 is TGCGCCAGCAGCGTAACCACAGGGGAGAATTCACCCCTCCACTTT.